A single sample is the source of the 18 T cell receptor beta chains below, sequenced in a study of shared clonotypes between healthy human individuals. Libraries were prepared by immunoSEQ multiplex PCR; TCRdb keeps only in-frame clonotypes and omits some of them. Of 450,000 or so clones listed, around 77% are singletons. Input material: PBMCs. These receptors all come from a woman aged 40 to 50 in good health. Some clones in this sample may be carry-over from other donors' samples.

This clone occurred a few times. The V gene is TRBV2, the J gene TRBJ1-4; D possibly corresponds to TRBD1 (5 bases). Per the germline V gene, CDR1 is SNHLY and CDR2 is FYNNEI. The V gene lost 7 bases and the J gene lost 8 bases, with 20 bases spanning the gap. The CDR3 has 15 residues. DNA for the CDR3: TGTGCCAGCACCACAACGGGGGATTCGAGAGAAAAACTGTTTTTT. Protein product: CASTTTGDSREKLFF. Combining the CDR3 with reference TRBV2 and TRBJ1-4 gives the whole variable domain EPEVTQTPSHQVTQMGQEVILRCVPISNHLYFYWYRQILGQKVEFLVSFYNNEISEKSEIFDDQFSVERPDGSNFTLKIRSTKLEDSAMYFCASTTTGDSREKLFFGSGTQLSVL.

The CDR3 here is CASSLKSSSGELFF. The CDR3 coding sequence is TGTGCCAGCAGCTTAAAGTCCAGCAGCGGGGAGCTGTTTTTT. This chain uses TRBV7-9 with TRBJ2-2; no firm D call. The germline V gene encodes CDR1 SEHNR and CDR2 FQNEAQ (reference sequence). The CDR3 covers 14 residues. Deletions cut 2 bases from V and 7 bases from J, with 11 bases between. Variable domain in full (rest from reference TRBV7-9 and TRBJ2-2): DTGVSQNPRHKITKRGQNVTFRCDPISEHNRLYWYRQTLGQGPEFLTYFQNEAQLEKSRLLSDRFSAERPKGSFSTLEIQRTEQGDSAMYLCASSLKSSSGELFFGEGSRLTVL.

The CDR3, as DNA: TGTGCCAGTAGTATCGGGACAGGCGACTTAGGCTATGGCTACACCTTC. Translating it yields CASSIGTGDLGYGYTF. The chain combines TRBV19 with TRBJ1-2; 8 bases are a match to TRBD1. Germline-derived CDR1 and CDR2 are LNHDA and SQIVND (reference sequence). The ends lost 3 bases at V and 4 bases at J; junction bases unmatched: 10. The CDR3 consists of 16 residues.

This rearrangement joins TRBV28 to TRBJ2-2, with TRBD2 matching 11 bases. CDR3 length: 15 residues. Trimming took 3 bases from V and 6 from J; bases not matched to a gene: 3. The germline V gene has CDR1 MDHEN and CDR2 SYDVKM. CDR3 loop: CASSFSGRASGELFF. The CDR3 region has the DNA TGTGCCAGCAGTTTTAGCGGGAGGGCCTCCGGGGAGCTGTTTTTT.

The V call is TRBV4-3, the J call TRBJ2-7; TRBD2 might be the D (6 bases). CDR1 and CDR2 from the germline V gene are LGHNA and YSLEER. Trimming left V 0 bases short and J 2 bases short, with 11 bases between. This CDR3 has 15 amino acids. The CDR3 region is CASSQEAGLTYEQYF. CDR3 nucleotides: TGCGCCAGCAGCCAAGAGGCGGGACTCACCTACGAGCAGTACTTC.

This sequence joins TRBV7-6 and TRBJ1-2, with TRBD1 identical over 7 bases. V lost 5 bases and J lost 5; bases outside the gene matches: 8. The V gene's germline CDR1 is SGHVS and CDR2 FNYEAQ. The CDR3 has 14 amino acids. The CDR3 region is CASSPGPGGYGYTF. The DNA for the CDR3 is TGTGCCAGCAGCCCAGGGCCAGGGGGTTATGGCTACACCTTC.

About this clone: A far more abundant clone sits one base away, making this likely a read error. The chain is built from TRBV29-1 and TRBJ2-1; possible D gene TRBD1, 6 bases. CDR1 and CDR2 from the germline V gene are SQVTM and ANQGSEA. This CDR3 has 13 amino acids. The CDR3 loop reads CNVAVTGNNEQFF. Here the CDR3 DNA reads TGCAACGTCGCTGTTACAGGGAACAATGAGCAGTTCTTC.

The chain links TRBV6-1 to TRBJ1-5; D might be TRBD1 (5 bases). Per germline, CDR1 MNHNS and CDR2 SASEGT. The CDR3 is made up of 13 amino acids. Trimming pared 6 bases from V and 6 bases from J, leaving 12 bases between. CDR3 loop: CASSPQEAQPQHF. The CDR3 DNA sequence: TGTGCCAGCAGCCCACAGGAAGCTCAGCCCCAGCATTTT.

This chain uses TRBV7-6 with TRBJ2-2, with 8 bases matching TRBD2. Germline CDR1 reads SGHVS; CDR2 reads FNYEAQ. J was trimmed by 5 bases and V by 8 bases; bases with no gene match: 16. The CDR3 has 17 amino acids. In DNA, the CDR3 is TGTGCCAGCGGACTAGTGGGCAGCGGGAGTATTACCGGGGAGCTGTTTTTT. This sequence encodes CASGLVGSGSITGELFF.

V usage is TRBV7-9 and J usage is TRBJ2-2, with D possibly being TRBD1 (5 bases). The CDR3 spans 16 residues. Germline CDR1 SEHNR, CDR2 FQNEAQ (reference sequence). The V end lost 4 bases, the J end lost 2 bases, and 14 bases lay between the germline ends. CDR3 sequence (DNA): TGTGCCAGCAGCTCGCCCCGACAGTTAAACACCGGGGAGCTGTTTTTT. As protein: CASSSPRQLNTGELFF.

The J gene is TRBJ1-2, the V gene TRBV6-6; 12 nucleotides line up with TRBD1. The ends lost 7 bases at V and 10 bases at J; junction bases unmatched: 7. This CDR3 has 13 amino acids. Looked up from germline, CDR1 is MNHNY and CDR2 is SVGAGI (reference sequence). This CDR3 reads CASTSGTGGDYTF. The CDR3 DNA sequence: TGTGCCAGCACCTCCGGGACAGGGGGCGACTACACCTTC.

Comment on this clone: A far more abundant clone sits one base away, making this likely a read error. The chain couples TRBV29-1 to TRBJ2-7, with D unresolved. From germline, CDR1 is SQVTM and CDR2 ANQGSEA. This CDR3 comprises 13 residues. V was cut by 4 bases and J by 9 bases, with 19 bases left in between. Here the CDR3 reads CSVVIQSGHGQYF. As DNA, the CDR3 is TGCAGCGTTGTCATCCAGAGTGGCCACGGGCAGTACTTC.

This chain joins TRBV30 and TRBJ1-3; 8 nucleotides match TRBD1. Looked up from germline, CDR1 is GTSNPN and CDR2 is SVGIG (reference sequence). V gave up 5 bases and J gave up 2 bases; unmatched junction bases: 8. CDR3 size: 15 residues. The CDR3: CAWDLSQGAGNTIYF. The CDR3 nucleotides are TGTGCCTGGGATCTCTCACAGGGGGCTGGAAACACCATATATTTT. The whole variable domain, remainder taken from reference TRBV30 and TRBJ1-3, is SQTIHQWPATLVQPVGSPLSLECTVEGTSNPNLYWYRQAAGRGLQLLFYSVGIGQISSEVPQNLSASRPQDRQFILSSKKLLLSDSGFYLCAWDLSQGAGNTIYFGEGSWLTVV.

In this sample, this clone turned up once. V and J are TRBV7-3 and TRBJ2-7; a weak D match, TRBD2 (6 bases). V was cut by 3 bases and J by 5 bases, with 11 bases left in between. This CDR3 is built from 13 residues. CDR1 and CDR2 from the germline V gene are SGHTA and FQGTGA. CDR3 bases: TGTGCCAGCAGCTTCGGTCCTAGCGACGAGCAGTACTTC. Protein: CASSFGPSDEQYF. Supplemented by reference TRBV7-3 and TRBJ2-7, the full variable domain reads GAGVSQTPSNKVTEKGKYVELRCDPISGHTALYWYRQSLGQGPEFLIYFQGTGAADDSGLPNDRFFAVRPEGSVSTLKIQRTERGDSAVYLCASSFGPSDEQYFGPGTRLTVT.

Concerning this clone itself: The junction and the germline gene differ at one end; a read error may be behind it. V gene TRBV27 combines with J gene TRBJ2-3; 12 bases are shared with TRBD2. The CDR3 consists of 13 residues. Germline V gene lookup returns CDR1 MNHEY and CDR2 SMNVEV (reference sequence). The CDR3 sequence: CASRTSGKYTRYF. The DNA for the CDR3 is TGTGCCAGCCGGACTAGCGGGAAGTATACGCGGTATTTT.

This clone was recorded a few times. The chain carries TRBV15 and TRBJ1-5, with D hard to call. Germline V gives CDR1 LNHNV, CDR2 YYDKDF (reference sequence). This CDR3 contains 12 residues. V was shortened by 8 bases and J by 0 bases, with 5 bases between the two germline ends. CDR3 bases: TGTGCCACCGCGAATAGCAATCAGCCCCAGCATTTT. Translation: CATANSNQPQHF.

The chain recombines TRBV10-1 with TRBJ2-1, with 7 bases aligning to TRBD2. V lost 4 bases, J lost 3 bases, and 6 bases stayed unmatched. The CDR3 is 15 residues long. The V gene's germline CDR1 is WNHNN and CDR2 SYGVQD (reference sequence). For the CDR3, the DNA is TGCGCCAGCAGTGTGGCCAGCGGGGACTACAATGAGCAGTTCTTC. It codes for CASSVASGDYNEQFF.

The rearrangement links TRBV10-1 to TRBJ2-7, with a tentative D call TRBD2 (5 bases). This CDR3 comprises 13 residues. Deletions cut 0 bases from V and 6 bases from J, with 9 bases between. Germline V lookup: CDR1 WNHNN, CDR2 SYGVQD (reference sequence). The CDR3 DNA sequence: TGCGCCAGCAGTGAGTCGAGGGCCAGCGAGCAGTACTTC. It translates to CASSESRASEQYF.